This T cell receptor beta chain was observed in a study of PD-L1 blockade in urothelial cancer. For the study at large: Males with bladder-origin urothelial cancer constituted about nine tenths of the roughly 29 patients. Patients' histories included 0 to 3 prior chemotherapy regimens. Blood yielded a median of approximately 130,000 T cells per sample.

Sample time point: peripheral blood 6 weeks after treatment start. Locally advanced or metastatic urothelial carcinoma affected the patients. Measured with immunoSEQ multiplex PCR; TCRdb has only the in-frame clones, and not every one. This sample has under 55,000 clones, with more than 75% found just once. V was clipped by 4 bases and J by 6 bases; unmatched bases: 8. The CDR3 contains 14 residues. The germline V gene has CDR1 LNHDA and CDR2 SQIVND (reference sequence). The sequence was obtained from a man aged 55 to 70 with urothelial cancer. V usage is TRBV19 and J usage is TRBJ1-1; 7 bases map to TRBD1. The sample was PBMCs, taken around atezolizumab (anti-PD-L1) treatment. This chain's CDR3 is CASSKTGIVAEAFF. The CDR3 DNA sequence: TGTGCCAGTAGTAAGACAGGGATTGTCGCTGAAGCTTTCTTT.